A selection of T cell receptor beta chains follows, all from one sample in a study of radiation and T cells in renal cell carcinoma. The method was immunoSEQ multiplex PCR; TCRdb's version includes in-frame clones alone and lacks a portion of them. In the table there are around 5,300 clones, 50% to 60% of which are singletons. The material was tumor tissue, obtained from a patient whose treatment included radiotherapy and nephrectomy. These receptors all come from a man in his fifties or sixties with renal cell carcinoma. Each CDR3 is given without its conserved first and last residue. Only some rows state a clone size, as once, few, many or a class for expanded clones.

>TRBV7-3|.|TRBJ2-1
ASSEGSEQF
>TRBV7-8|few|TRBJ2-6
ASSLYQGGISGANVLT
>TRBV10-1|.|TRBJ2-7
ASRLDSILDEQY
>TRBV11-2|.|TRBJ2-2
ASSQDRVTNTGELF
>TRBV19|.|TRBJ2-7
ASSRVEGLSYEQY
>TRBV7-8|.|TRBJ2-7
ATSSPGSYEQY
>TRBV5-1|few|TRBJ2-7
ASSSGLVYEQY
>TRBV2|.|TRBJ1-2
ASSQRRDYGYT
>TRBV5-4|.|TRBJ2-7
ASSEKRTGGAEQY
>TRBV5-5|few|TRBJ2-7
ASSQGVAGENEQY
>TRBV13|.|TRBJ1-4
ATRKGGEKLF
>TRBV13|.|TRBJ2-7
ASSPGQGDDEQY
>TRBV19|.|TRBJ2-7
ASSMRQESYEQY
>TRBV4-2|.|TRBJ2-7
ASSHSSGRTYEQY
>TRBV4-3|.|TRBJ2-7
ASSQGLAGGYEQY
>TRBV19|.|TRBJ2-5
ASNGFGQETQY
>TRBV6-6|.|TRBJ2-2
ASLGLAGVNTGELF
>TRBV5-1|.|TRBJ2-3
ASSLGAGPRYEHTDTQY
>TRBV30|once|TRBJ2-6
ACPRTGSSGANVLT
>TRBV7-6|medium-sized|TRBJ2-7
ASSLLPLAGGYEQY
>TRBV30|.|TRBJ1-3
AWHRESSGNTIY
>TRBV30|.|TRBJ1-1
AWSQGWAEAF
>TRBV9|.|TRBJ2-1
ASSPLGNNEQF
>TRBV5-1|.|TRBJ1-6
ASSNGTAYSPLH
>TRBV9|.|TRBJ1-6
ASSATRGLDSPLH
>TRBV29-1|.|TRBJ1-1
SVVHNTEAF
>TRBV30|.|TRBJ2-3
AWMVPPDTQY